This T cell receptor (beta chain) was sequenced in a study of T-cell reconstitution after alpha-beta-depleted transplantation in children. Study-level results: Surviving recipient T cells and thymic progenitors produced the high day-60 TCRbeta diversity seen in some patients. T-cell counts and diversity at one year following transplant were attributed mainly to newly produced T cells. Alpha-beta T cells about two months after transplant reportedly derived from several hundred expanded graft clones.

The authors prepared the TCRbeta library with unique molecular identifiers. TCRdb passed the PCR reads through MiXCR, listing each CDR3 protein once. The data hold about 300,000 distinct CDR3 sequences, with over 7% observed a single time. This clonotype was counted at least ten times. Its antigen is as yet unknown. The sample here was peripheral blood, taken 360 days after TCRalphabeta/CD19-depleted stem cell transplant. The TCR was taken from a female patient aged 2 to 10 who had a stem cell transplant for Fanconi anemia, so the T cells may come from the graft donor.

The CDR3 DNA reads TGTGCCAGCAGCGCAAGCGGGGGGGCCGCTGATACGCAGTATTTT. This gives the protein CASSASGGAADTQYF. The chain employs TRBV9 and TRBJ2-3; 10 bases map to TRBD2. Per germline, CDR1 SGDLS and CDR2 YYNGEE. The CDR3 loop spans 15 amino acids. The J segment lost 6 bases and the V segment lost 3 bases, leaving 7 bases of the junction unmatched.